This T cell receptor beta chain was sequenced during a study of blood T cell repertoires in COVID-19. The germline V gene has CDR1 MGHDK and CDR2 SYGVNS. V shed 4 bases and J shed 1 base, with 10 bases lying between them. This CDR3 comprises 15 residues. Method: immunoSEQ multiplex PCR; TCRdb's copy keeps in-frame clones and lacks some. In the table there are around 50,000 clones, about 72% of which are singletons. The V call is TRBV25-1, the J call TRBJ2-2, with D tentatively TRBD1 (6 bases). Input material: PBMCs or T cells enriched from blood (not recorded which). The receptor's source is a woman aged 45-65 years with acute COVID-19. The chain's CDR3 is CASSVQGMNTGELFF. In nucleotides, the CDR3 is TGTGCCAGCAGTGTTCAGGGGATGAACACCGGGGAGCTGTTTTTT.